These 29 T cell receptor beta chains share one sample of origin, sequenced in a study of T cell responses to AZD1222 COVID-19 vaccine. The method was immunoSEQ multiplex PCR; TCRdb's version includes in-frame clones alone and lacks a portion of them. The repertoire includes over 70,000 clones, approximately 91% of them detected once, and 5.8% sits in the top ten. This sample comprised peripheral blood, obtained on day 0 of AZD1222 vaccination. The receptors stem from an adult in good health.

The genes are TRBV4-3 and TRBJ2-7; D is perhaps TRBD2 (5 bases). Deletions cut 0 bases from V and 1 base from J, with 10 bases between. CDR1 and CDR2 from the germline V gene are LGHNA and YSLEER. CDR3 length equals 15 residues. This chain's CDR3 is CASSQESRGSYEQYF. CDR3 DNA: TGCGCCAGCAGCCAAGAAAGCCGGGGTTCCTACGAGCAGTACTTC.

The chain has TRBV27 and TRBJ2-3; D call uncertain. This CDR3 contains 15 residues. V shed 0 bases and J shed 4 bases, with 11 bases lying between them. Germline loops: CDR1 MNHEY, CDR2 SMNVEV (reference sequence). In DNA form, the CDR3 reads TGTGCCAGCAGTTTATCGGGAACGCCCCCAGATACGCAGTATTTT. It yields the protein CASSLSGTPPDTQYF.

The genes are TRBV28 and TRBJ1-5; D gene uncertain. Trimming left V 2 bases short and J 3 bases short, with 17 bases between. The CDR3 spans 17 residues. Germline loops: CDR1 MDHEN, CDR2 SYDVKM. The CDR3 region has the DNA TGTGCCAGCAGTTTAAATTCCTATAGGGCCAACAATCAGCCCCAGCATTTT. It encodes CASSLNSYRANNQPQHF.

The CDR3 coding sequence is TGTGCCAGTAGTATACGCAGGGCTATGTCATATTATCAGCCCCAGCATTTT. It codes for CASSIRRAMSYYQPQHF. The chain joins TRBV19 to TRBJ1-5, with D maybe TRBD1 (5 bases). The CDR3 spans 17 residues. Germline V CDR1 and CDR2: LNHDA, SQIVND (reference sequence). Trimming stripped 2 bases from V and 5 bases from J, with 19 bases between.

The rearrangement links TRBV19 to TRBJ2-7; the D gene is possibly TRBD1 (6 bases). Germline loops: CDR1 LNHDA, CDR2 SQIVND (reference sequence). The CDR3 consists of 13 residues. V gave up 7 bases and J gave up 2 bases, with 12 bases separating them. In DNA form, the CDR3 reads TGTGCCAGTAAGTCACAGGGACCCTACGAGCAGTACTTC. Protein sequence: CASKSQGPYEQYF.

The chain couples TRBV7-9 to TRBJ1-6; 9 bases agree with TRBD1. The V gene end was trimmed by 5 bases and the J gene end by 7 bases; junction bases not matched to a gene: 6. This CDR3 region has 15 residues. Germline-derived CDR1 and CDR2 are SEHNR and FQNEAQ (reference sequence). CDR3 in DNA: TGTGCCAGCAGCGGACGGGACAGGGAGAATTCACCCCTCCACTTT. Encoded protein: CASSGRDRENSPLHF.

This chain links TRBV28 with TRBJ1-1; the match to TRBD1 covers 7 bases. J lost 4 bases, V lost 5 bases, and 13 bases had no gene match. Per the germline V gene, CDR1 is MDHEN and CDR2 is SYDVKM. The CDR3 is 16 amino acids. CDR3 sequence: CASSMAPNRGGTEAFF. For the CDR3, the DNA is TGTGCCAGCAGTATGGCCCCCAACAGGGGAGGCACTGAAGCTTTCTTT.

This clone has just a few counts. V gene TRBV5-1 combines with J gene TRBJ2-7, with 12 bases identical to TRBD2. The CDR3 runs to 16 residues. V lost 4 bases, J lost 5 bases, and 10 bases stayed unmatched. The germline gives CDR1 SGHRS, CDR2 YFSETQ. CDR3 loop: CASSTGLAGAGDEQYF. CDR3 coding DNA: TGCGCCAGCAGCACGGGACTAGCGGGTGCCGGGGACGAGCAGTACTTC.

The V gene is TRBV27, the J gene TRBJ1-2; 8 bases map to TRBD1. This CDR3 comprises 13 residues. Losses at the gene ends were 6 bases for V and 8 bases for J; bases not matched to a gene: 8. Germline values: CDR1 MNHEY, CDR2 SMNVEV (reference sequence). The chain's CDR3 is CASRKTGGEGYTF. The DNA for the CDR3 is TGTGCCAGCAGGAAAACAGGGGGGGAGGGCTACACCTTC.

This chain uses TRBV2 with TRBJ2-3; 9 bases are shared with TRBD2. V shed 4 bases and J 5 bases; nucleotides not matched to a gene: 4. The CDR3 consists of 14 residues. The germline CDR1 and CDR2 sequences are SNHLY and FYNNEI. The DNA of the CDR3 is TGTGCCAGCAGTGTAGCGGGAGAGGGAGATACGCAGTATTTT. Translating it yields CASSVAGEGDTQYF.

The rearrangement joins TRBV4-2 to TRBJ2-2, with a possible D match to TRBD2 (7 bases). V lost 0 bases and J lost 6, with 11 bases in between. The CDR3 covers 15 residues. The germline CDR1 and CDR2 sequences are LGHNA and YNFKEQ. The CDR3: CASSQEAGAAGELFF. DNA for the CDR3: TGTGCCAGCAGCCAAGAGGCGGGGGCGGCCGGGGAGCTGTTTTTT.

V and J are TRBV3-1 (or the pseudogene TRBV3-2) and TRBJ1-2; D might be TRBD1 (6 bases). The V end was cut by 5 bases, the J end by 8 bases, with 9 bases between. Germline CDR1 reads LGHDT; CDR2 reads YNNKEL (reference sequence). The CDR3 totals 11 residues. CDR3 DNA sequence: TGTGCCAGCAGCTACGGACAGGGCTACACCTTC. This sequence encodes CASSYGQGYTF.

The rearrangement links TRBV28 to TRBJ1-5; 9 nucleotides agree with TRBD1. Germline V gene sequence: CDR1 MDHEN, CDR2 SYDVKM. This CDR3 comprises 15 residues. V dropped 6 bases and J dropped 4; count of bases not matched to a gene: 7. CDR3 loop: CASRVGTGRNQPQHF. The DNA for the CDR3 is TGTGCCAGCAGGGTCGGGACAGGGAGAAATCAGCCCCAGCATTTT.

The chain has TRBV19 and TRBJ2-1; D might be TRBD1 (6 bases). This CDR3 contains 14 residues. Germline CDR1 is LNHDA and CDR2 is SQIVND (reference sequence). Trimming left V 5 bases short and J 2 bases short, with 10 bases between. Written as DNA, the CDR3 is TGTGCCAGTAGTCCCGGGACAACCTACAATGAGCAGTTCTTC. Its protein product is CASSPGTTYNEQFF.

In its sample, this clone was seen a few times. The rearrangement uses TRBV5-1 and TRBJ2-2; 7 bases match TRBD1. V dropped 4 bases and J dropped 10; count of bases not matched to a gene: 10. This CDR3 has 14 amino acids. Germline V gene lookup returns CDR1 SGHRS and CDR2 YFSETQ. CDR3 sequence reads: CASSRRDRPLELFF. The DNA for the CDR3 is TGCGCCAGCAGCCGAAGGGACAGACCTTTGGAGCTGTTTTTT.

This clone was recorded once. This rearrangement joins TRBV5-5 to TRBJ2-3, with 8 positions matching TRBD1. V was pared by 6 bases and J by 6 bases, with 9 bases of the junction left unmatched. The germline V gene encodes CDR1 SGHKS and CDR2 YYEKEE (reference sequence). The CDR3 contains 14 residues. The CDR3 DNA reads as TGTGCCAGCACTCCAACAGGGGGATGGGATACGCAGTATTTT. This sequence encodes CASTPTGGWDTQYF.

This chain connects TRBV19 to TRBJ2-2; 9 bases map to TRBD2. The CDR3 sequence is 18 residues long. V was pared by 6 bases and J by 0 bases, with 11 bases of the junction left unmatched. In germline, CDR1 is LNHDA, CDR2 SQIVND (reference sequence). The CDR3 region has the DNA TGTGCCAGTAGCCCCGGACTAGCGCGACCCCCGAACACCGGGGAGCTGTTTTTT. It yields the protein CASSPGLARPPNTGELFF.

The V and J genes are TRBV24-1 and TRBJ1-2, with unresolved D. Germline V lookup: CDR1 KGHDR, CDR2 SFDVKD. This CDR3 is built from 14 residues. Trimming removed 5 bases at V and 4 bases at J, with 13 bases between. CDR3 residues: CATSGEDPVYGYTF. CDR3 DNA: TGTGCCACCAGTGGGGAAGATCCAGTCTATGGCTACACCTTC.

The rearrangement uses TRBV15 and TRBJ2-5; no definite D call. V was pared by 0 bases and J by 5 bases, with 7 bases between. This CDR3 has 13 residues. Germline CDR1 LNHNV, CDR2 YYDKDF (reference sequence). CDR3 sequence: CATSRDTSETQYF. Written as DNA, the CDR3 is TGTGCCACCAGCAGAGATACGTCGGAGACCCAGTACTTC.

The rearrangement uses TRBV6-1 and TRBJ1-5; D gene ambiguous. Germline V gene sequence: CDR1 MNHNS, CDR2 SASEGT. There are 15 residues in the CDR3. V lost 2 bases and J 0 bases, leaving 8 bases between the germline ends. The CDR3 region has the DNA TGTGCCAGCAGTGAAAGGAGCCTTAGCAATCAGCCCCAGCATTTT. Translating gives CASSERSLSNQPQHF.

The chain has TRBV28 and TRBJ2-3; 9 bases agree with TRBD1. Germline CDR1 and CDR2: MDHEN and SYDVKM. The V and J ends lost 6 bases and 1 base, in that order; junction bases with no gene match: 5. The CDR3 length is 15 residues. The CDR3 sequence is CASRGQGEGTDTQYF. The CDR3, as DNA: TGTGCCAGCAGGGGACAGGGAGAGGGCACAGATACGCAGTATTTT.

V and J are TRBV2 and TRBJ2-2; tentatively, D is TRBD2 (5 bases). The CDR3 has 13 residues. Germline V gives CDR1 SNHLY, CDR2 FYNNEI. Trimming took 5 bases from V and 6 from J, leaving 10 bases between them. CDR3: CASSYSGAGELFF. The CDR3 DNA sequence: TGTGCCAGCAGTTACAGCGGCGCCGGGGAGCTGTTTTTT.

CDR3 DNA: TGCGCCAGCAGTGAAAGTTCCCAGCCCCAGCATTTT. Its translation is CASSESSQPQHF. The rearrangement links TRBV10-1 to TRBJ1-5; D call uncertain. The CDR3 length is 12 residues. Germline CDR1 reads WNHNN; CDR2 reads SYGVQD (reference sequence). Trimming left V 3 bases short and J 7 bases short, with 7 bases between.

The chain uses TRBV3-1 (or the pseudogene TRBV3-2) and TRBJ2-4, with 7 bases aligning to TRBD1. This CDR3 has 16 amino acids. V lost 4 bases to trimming and J lost 0 bases; unmatched junction nucleotides: 6. Germline V CDR1 and CDR2: LGHDT, YNNKEL (reference sequence). CDR3 sequence reads: CASSPRQGLAKNIQYF. The CDR3 bases are TGTGCCAGCAGCCCGAGACAGGGCCTAGCCAAAAACATTCAGTACTTC.

In the case of this clone: Other DNA sequences in the sample encode the same CDR3. The chain combines TRBV28 with TRBJ2-5, with 8 bases identical to TRBD1. The CDR3 extends over 14 amino acids. V dropped 2 bases and J dropped 2; count of bases not matched to a gene: 1. CDR1 is MDHEN and CDR2 is SYDVKM in the germline V gene. The CDR3 DNA reads TGTGCCAGCAGTTTAACAGGGGGGCAAGAGACCCAGTACTTC. This codes for CASSLTGGQETQYF.

The chain couples TRBV27 to TRBJ1-1; D unclear. Germline V gives CDR1 MNHEY, CDR2 SMNVEV (reference sequence). This CDR3 is built from 13 residues. The V end lost 2 bases, the J end lost 5 bases, and 9 bases lay between the germline ends. The CDR3 bases are TGTGCCAGCAGTTTAGATTTGGGTACTGAAGCTTTCTTT. Translation: CASSLDLGTEAFF.

This clone was counted only a few times. The chain uses TRBV9 and TRBJ2-1, with TRBD1 matching 12 bases. Looked up from germline, CDR1 is SGDLS and CDR2 is YYNGEE. V dropped 4 bases and J dropped 8; count of bases not matched to a gene: 7. This CDR3 is 15 amino acids long. CDR3 bases: TGTGCCAGCAGCCCCCGGGACAGGGGGCGAGATGAGCAGTTCTTC. Translated: CASSPRDRGRDEQFF. Using reference TRBV9 and TRBJ2-1 for the parts outside the CDR3, the full variable domain is DSGVTQTPKHLITATGQRVTLRCSPRSGDLSVYWYQQSLDQGLQFLIQYYNGEERAKGNILERFSAQQFPDLHSELNLSSLELGDSALYFCASSPRDRGRDEQFFGPGTRLTVL.

The rearrangement links TRBV2 to TRBJ2-1; TRBD2 matches at 7 bases. V was pared by 2 bases and J by 6 bases, with 10 bases of the junction left unmatched. This CDR3 is built from 16 residues. Germline V gene data show CDR1 as SNHLY and CDR2 as FYNNEI. The CDR3 DNA follows: TGTGCCAGCAGTGAAAACCCCGGGACTATCGTCAATGAGCAGTTCTTC. Its protein is CASSENPGTIVNEQFF.

The genes are TRBV9 and TRBJ1-2; TRBD1 is a possible D gene (5 bases). V gave up 4 bases and J gave up 3 bases, with 19 bases separating them. CDR1 is SGDLS, CDR2 YYNGEE, per germline. This CDR3 is 16 amino acids long. The CDR3 nucleotides are TGTGCCAGCAGCCCCACGGGGGTTTTTGGTGACTATGGCTACACCTTC. Its protein is CASSPTGVFGDYGYTF.